The sequence of this T cell receptor beta chain was determined in a study of blood T cell repertoires in COVID-19. The wider study: Researchers got acute and convalescent COVID-19 samples from the United States, Italy and Spain. T cells, B-cell-depleted T cells, or PBMCs provided the cDNA or gDNA that served as material.

Original methodology: Quantification of nucleated cells was approximated via reference gene primer amplification. Measured with immunoSEQ multiplex PCR; TCRdb has only the in-frame clones, and not every one. V, J and clone size derive from that table, while D and trimming were established from the DNA sequence. In the table there are under 300,000 clones, roughly 88% of which are singletons. Which cohort a participant joined came from the clinical history participants gave. The CDR3 runs 13 residues. Trimming shortened V by 4 bases and J by 1 base, and 8 bases separated the two germline ends. Germline-derived CDR1 and CDR2 are LNHNV and YYDKDF (reference sequence).

The sample taken for sequencing was PBMCs or T cells enriched from blood (not recorded which). This receptor was taken from a woman aged 35 to 49 with acute COVID-19. V usage is TRBV15 and J usage is TRBJ2-7, with D unclear. The CDR3 DNA reads as TGTGCCACCAGCACGGTCCGATCCTACGAGCAGTACGTC. It translates to CATSTVRSYEQYV.